This T cell receptor beta chain is from a study of CD8+ T cells in alopecia areata. Study outcomes and limitations: Higher clonality was seen in lesional scalp than in normal scalp, especially in alopecia totalis/universalis.

Concerning this clone: Its antigen is not known.

J was trimmed by 4 bases and V by 0 bases; bases with no gene match: 5. This CDR3 comprises 16 residues. CDR1 is MNHNS, CDR2 SASEGT, per germline. Sequencing used cDNA as its template, made by extracting RNA and reverse transcribing it. Assay: immunoSEQ multiplex PCR; the TCRdb copy retains only in-frame clones and omits some. The sample has over 150,000 clones; 59% are singletons. Sequencing used CD4+ T cells sorted from blood, obtained at week 0. The sequence was collected from a human donor with alopecia areata. V gene TRBV6-1 combines with J gene TRBJ2-1; TRBD1 matches at 8 bases. In DNA, the CDR3 is TGTGCCAGCAGTGAAGCCGGGACAGGTCTATACAATGAGCAGTTCTTC. Protein sequence: CASSEAGTGLYNEQFF.